The entry below gives a single TCR beta chain sequence along with its context. The antigen is not known. Germline and junction disagree at one end, which may indicate a read error. The data are from a study of Ad26.COV2.S vaccination and SARS-CoV-2 variants. Across the whole study: Doses of Ad26.COV2.S were injected into muscle once or twice, 56 days apart.

General observations from the study: Vaccinees displayed broader spike-specific TCR repertoires than placebo recipients. Vaccinees and placebo recipients showed similar non-spike TCR breadth.

TCRdb's table, derived via immunoSEQ multiplex PCR, lists solely in-frame clones and lacks some. The sample consists of 300,000 to 400,000 clones, 90% of them appearing once. Treatment given: roughly 20 received Ad26.COV2.S at low or high dose, single or two shots; about 5 received placebo; per-sample allocation not given. Specimens were obtained on day 63 following the first vaccine or placebo injection. An Ad26 vector was used to express Wuhan-strain SARS-CoV-2 spike as the vaccine. CDR3 size: 14 residues. Germline values: CDR1 SEHNR, CDR2 FQNEAQ (reference sequence). This specimen consisted of peripheral blood, obtained in a trial of Ad26.COV2.S vaccine versus placebo. The genes are TRBV7-9 and TRBJ1-2; 10 bases align to TRBD1. The source is a person between 18 and 59 years old who received the Ad26.COV2.S COVID-19 vaccine or a placebo. CDR3 amino acids: CASSLDLGQGFRVF. The CDR3 DNA follows: TGTGCCAGCAGCTTAGATCTGGGACAGGGGTTCCGGGTATTC.